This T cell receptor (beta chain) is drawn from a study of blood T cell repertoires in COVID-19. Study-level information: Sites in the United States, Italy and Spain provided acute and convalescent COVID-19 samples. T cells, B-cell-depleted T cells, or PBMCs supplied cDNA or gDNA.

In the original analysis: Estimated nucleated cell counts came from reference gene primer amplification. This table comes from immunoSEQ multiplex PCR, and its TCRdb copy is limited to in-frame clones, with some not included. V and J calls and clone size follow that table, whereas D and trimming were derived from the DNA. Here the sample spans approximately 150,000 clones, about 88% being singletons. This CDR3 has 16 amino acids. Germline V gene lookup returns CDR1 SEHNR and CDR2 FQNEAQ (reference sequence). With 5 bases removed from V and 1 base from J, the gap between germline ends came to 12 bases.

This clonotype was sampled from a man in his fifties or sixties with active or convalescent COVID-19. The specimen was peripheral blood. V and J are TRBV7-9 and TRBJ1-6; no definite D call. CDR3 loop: CASSLYSFSYNSPLHF. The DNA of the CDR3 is TGTGCCAGCAGCCTCTACAGTTTTTCCTATAATTCACCCCTCCACTTT.